This T cell receptor beta chain was observed in a study of T-cell memory formation after mild COVID-19. Findings and limits, study-wide: There were some responding clones in pre-infection memory, which suggested that cross-reactive memory had joined.

5'RACE with constant-segment primers yielded barcoded, UMI-tagged TCR alpha and TCR beta cDNA libraries. TCRdb recomputed calls from the 5' RACE reads with MiXCR, one row per CDR3 protein. Found here are hundreds of thousands of distinct CDR3 sequences, roughly 23% of them singletons; the top ten hold approximately 13%. There are many counts of this clonotype. Its antigen is still unknown. The CDR3 length is 13 residues. Trimming left V 4 bases short and J 2 bases short, with 8 bases between. CDR1 is KGHDR, CDR2 SFDVKD, per germline. Sequencing used PBMCs or a T cell subset sorted from them (not recorded which). The clonotype comes from an adult woman who had mild COVID-19 (a few samples of this study predate the infection). Cell type and time point are not known. The rearrangement links TRBV24-1 to TRBJ2-7; D uncertain. The CDR3 reads CATSDAATYEQYF. The CDR3 nucleotides are TGTGCCACCAGTGACGCTGCTACCTACGAGCAGTACTTC.